One sample yielded the 5 T cell receptor beta chains listed below, sequenced in a study of blood T cell repertoires in COVID-19. Libraries were prepared by immunoSEQ multiplex PCR; TCRdb keeps only in-frame clonotypes and omits some of them. The data show fewer than 130,000 clones, about 75% seen once. The sequencing sample was made of peripheral blood. These receptors came from a woman aged 80 or over with active or convalescent COVID-19.

This chain uses TRBV11-2 with TRBJ2-2; perhaps TRBD2 as D (6 bases). The germline CDR1 and CDR2 sequences are SGHAT and FQNNGV. The CDR3 has 16 residues. V was pared by 4 bases and J by 0 bases, with 12 bases between. This CDR3 reads CASSSVGGTNTGELFF. As DNA, the CDR3 is TGTGCCAGCAGCTCGGTCGGGGGAACGAACACCGGGGAGCTGTTTTTT.

This chain links TRBV5-1 with TRBJ2-5, with TRBD2 matching 14 bases. The ends lost 3 bases at V and 1 base at J; junction bases unmatched: 5. The CDR3 covers 17 residues. Germline CDR1 SGHRS, CDR2 YFSETQ. The CDR3 nucleotides are TGCGCCAGCAGCTCAGGACTAGCGGGAGGCCCCCAAGAGACCCAGTACTTC. Its translation: CASSSGLAGGPQETQYF.

The chain couples TRBV6-1 to TRBJ2-7, with 7 bases fitting TRBD2. This CDR3 has 16 residues. Trimming removed 1 base from V and 3 bases from J; junction bases left unmatched: 9. CDR1 and CDR2 from the germline V gene are MNHNS and SASEGT. The CDR3 sequence is CASSEGPGLRIYEQYF. In DNA, the CDR3 is TGTGCCAGCAGTGAAGGACCGGGACTAAGAATCTACGAGCAGTACTTC.

The rearrangement joins TRBV28 to TRBJ2-7; 8 bases agree with TRBD1. Looked up from germline, CDR1 is MDHEN and CDR2 is SYDVKM. V dropped 8 bases and J dropped 0; count of bases not matched to a gene: 9. The CDR3 consists of 15 residues. The CDR3 sequence is CASLTGATSSYEQYF. In DNA form, the CDR3 reads TGTGCCAGCTTGACAGGGGCGACTAGCTCCTACGAGCAGTACTTC. The full variable domain, in which reference TRBV28 and TRBJ2-7 provide the parts outside the CDR3, is DVKVTQSSRYLVKRTGEKVFLECVQDMDHENMFWYRQDPGLGLRLIYFSYDVKMKEKGDIPEGYSVSREKKERFSLILESASTNQTSMYLCASLTGATSSYEQYFGPGTRLTVT.

The chain carries TRBV19 and TRBJ1-2; 7 bases align to TRBD1. The V segment lost 4 bases and the J segment 5 bases; nucleotides outside the gene matches: 10. The CDR3 length is 15 residues. CDR1 is LNHDA, CDR2 SQIVND, per germline (reference sequence). This chain's CDR3 is CASSNSRGTYYGYTF. CDR3 bases: TGTGCCAGTAGTAACAGCAGGGGGACTTATTATGGCTACACCTTC.